The 27 T cell receptor beta chains below were found in one sample sequenced in a study of OX40 agonist ivuxolimab in advanced cancers. The library was built by means of the immunoSEQ multiplex PCR assay. Drawn from immuneACCESS, this table holds only the in-frame rearrangements with V and J called that TCRdb kept. Clones are partly lost; checked studies trace under half to an unresolved V gene and leave the rest unexplained. Present in this sample are about 68,000 clones, 75% to 85% of which were seen just once. The ten largest account for around 1.6% of the sample. The source material was CD4+ or CD8+ T cells sorted from blood, sampled in a trial of the OX40 agonist ivuxolimab. The receptors stem from an adult with an advanced solid tumor such as melanoma, head and neck, liver or kidney cancer.

The rearrangement links TRBV5-4 to TRBJ1-1; TRBD1 might be the D (5 bases). V dropped 2 bases and J dropped 1 base, with 12 bases sitting between them. This CDR3 has 15 amino acids. The germline gives CDR1 SGHNT, CDR2 YYREEE (reference sequence). DNA of the CDR3: TGTGCCAGCAGCTTAAAGGGACTAGGGAACACTGAAGCTTTCTTT. It is translated as CASSLKGLGNTEAFF.

J is TRBJ1-1 and V is TRBV11-2; 7 bases line up with TRBD1. The junction had 10 bases not matched to a gene; V was cut back by 3 bases and J by 0 bases. The length of the CDR3 is 17 residues. CDR1 SGHAT and CDR2 FQNNGV come from the germline V gene. The CDR3 coding sequence is TGTGCCAGCAGCTTGGGACAGCTCAACCGGTTGAACACTGAAGCTTTCTTT. It encodes CASSLGQLNRLNTEAFF.

The sample holds a few counts of this clone. V and J are TRBV27 and TRBJ2-1; D gene uncertain. There are 12 residues in the CDR3. Trimming cost V 5 bases and J 9 bases, with 11 bases left between them. Per the germline V gene, CDR1 is MNHEY and CDR2 is SMNVEV (reference sequence). CDR3 DNA: TGTGCCAGCAGTACTTCCCGTGGTGAGCAGTTCTTC. This gives the protein CASSTSRGEQFF.

This clone was seen once. V gene TRBV7-2 combines with J gene TRBJ2-3; possibly TRBD2 for D (6 bases). Germline-derived CDR1 and CDR2 are SGHTA and FQGNSA. Trimming stripped 5 bases from V and 1 base from J, with 16 bases between. The CDR3 is 16 residues long. CDR3 in amino acids: CASSPYKTGGTDTQYF. The CDR3 nucleotides read TGTGCCAGCAGCCCCTATAAGACGGGAGGCACAGATACGCAGTATTTT.

This chain links TRBV18 with TRBJ1-4, with TRBD1 as a possible D gene (6 bases). Deletions cut 6 bases from V and 3 bases from J, with 14 bases between. The length of the CDR3 is 15 residues. The germline gives CDR1 KGHSH, CDR2 LQKENI. CDR3 sequence reads: CASSPKQGPNEKLFF. CDR3 nucleotides: TGTGCCAGCTCCCCCAAACAGGGACCTAATGAAAAACTGTTTTTT. The variable domain in full, with the rest retrieved from reference TRBV18 and TRBJ1-4, is NAGVMQNPRHLVRRRGQEARLRCSPMKGHSHVYWYRQLPEEGLKFMVYLQKENIIDESGMPKERFSAEFPKEGPSILRIQQVVRGDSAAYFCASSPKQGPNEKLFFGSGTQLSVL.

The chain carries TRBV9 and TRBJ2-3; D might be TRBD2 (6 bases). Trimming took off 3 bases at V and 2 bases at J, with 13 bases between the two ends. The germline CDR1 and CDR2 sequences are SGDLS and YYNGEE. This CDR3 has 15 amino acids. The CDR3 region is CASSERAGPTDTQYF. The CDR3 nucleotides read TGTGCCAGCAGCGAGAGGGCGGGGCCCACAGATACGCAGTATTTT. Full variable domain (missing parts from reference TRBV9 and TRBJ2-3): DSGVTQTPKHLITATGQRVTLRCSPRSGDLSVYWYQQSLDQGLQFLIQYYNGEERAKGNILERFSAQQFPDLHSELNLSSLELGDSALYFCASSERAGPTDTQYFGPGTRLTVL.

The chain has TRBV29-1 and TRBJ2-7, with no clear D. Trimming stripped 7 bases from V and 0 bases from J, with 16 bases between. The CDR3 covers 14 residues. Germline CDR1 is SQVTM and CDR2 is ANQGSEA. Written as DNA, the CDR3 is TGCAGCGCAGGTTCCGGGCTGTACTCCTACGAGCAGTACTTC. Translating it yields CSAGSGLYSYEQYF.

This clone was detected once. The V gene is TRBV18, the J gene TRBJ2-6, with D tentatively TRBD2 (7 bases). The CDR3 has 16 amino acids. V gave up 3 bases and J gave up 3 bases, with 12 bases separating them. Looked up from germline, CDR1 is KGHSH and CDR2 is LQKENI. CDR3 residues: CASSPNREGGANVLTF. In nucleotides, the CDR3 is TGTGCCAGCTCACCTAACAGGGAGGGTGGGGCCAACGTCCTGACTTTC.

The chain is built from TRBV28 and TRBJ1-5; TRBD1 is a possible D gene (5 bases). Trimming cost V 6 bases and J 8 bases, with 17 bases left between them. The CDR3 has 14 amino acids. Germline V lookup: CDR1 MDHEN, CDR2 SYDVKM. CDR3 protein: CASRPGRGREPQHF. As DNA, the CDR3 is TGTGCCAGCAGACCCGGGAGGGGTCGAGAGCCCCAGCATTTT.

V is TRBV11-3 and J is TRBJ1-1; D is ambiguous. V lost 5 bases to trimming and J lost 1 base, with 8 bases between them. The CDR3 runs to 13 residues. Germline-derived CDR1 and CDR2 are SGHNT and YENEEA. CDR3: CASSLSRNTEAFF. CDR3 sequence (DNA): TGTGCCAGCAGCCTAAGTAGGAACACTGAAGCTTTCTTT.

Regarding this clone: The sample carries other DNA sequences with the same CDR3. V gene TRBV5-1 combines with J gene TRBJ2-2, with TRBD1 as a possible D gene (7 bases). V lost 0 bases and J 2 bases, leaving 11 bases between the germline ends. CDR1 is SGHRS and CDR2 is YFSETQ in the germline V gene. The CDR3 is made up of 16 amino acids. The CDR3 loop is CASSLAGGGNTGELFF. In DNA, the CDR3 is TGCGCCAGCAGCTTGGCAGGGGGAGGAAACACCGGGGAGCTGTTTTTT.

This chain uses TRBV9 with TRBJ2-5, with D perhaps matching TRBD1 (6 bases). CDR3 length: 14 residues. Trimming cost V 0 bases and J 5 bases, with 11 bases left between them. CDR1 SGDLS and CDR2 YYNGEE come from the germline V gene. The CDR3, as DNA: TGTGCCAGCAGCGTAGGTTGGGGGCCGGAGACCCAGTACTTC. Translated: CASSVGWGPETQYF.

The genes are TRBV6-6 and TRBJ2-5; D is ambiguous. CDR1 MNHNY and CDR2 SVGAGI come from the germline V gene (reference sequence). The CDR3 runs to 15 residues. The germline V and J ends were trimmed by 4 bases and 1 base, with 13 bases remaining between them. In DNA form, the CDR3 reads TGTGCCAGCAGTTCACCCCCAAGAATCCAAGAGACCCAGTACTTC. Residues: CASSSPPRIQETQYF.

This chain uses TRBV15 with TRBJ2-2; tentative D call: TRBD1 (6 bases). Germline lookup yields CDR1 LNHNV and CDR2 YYDKDF (reference sequence). The CDR3 spans 16 residues. V shed 0 bases and J shed 5 bases, with 13 bases lying between them. In DNA, the CDR3 is TGTGCCACCAGCAGAGACCGGGACACTATTACCGGGGAGCTGTTTTTT. Translating gives CATSRDRDTITGELFF.

This chain joins TRBV18 and TRBJ2-1; TRBD2 aligns across 9 bases. Trimming took 2 bases from V and 8 from J; bases not matched to a gene: 10. The CDR3 spans 16 residues. From germline, CDR1 is KGHSH and CDR2 LQKENI. The CDR3 here is CASSPSIAGVFYEQFF. The CDR3 nucleotides are TGTGCCAGCTCACCATCTATAGCGGGAGTGTTCTATGAGCAGTTCTTC.

The chain combines TRBV28 with TRBJ2-3, with D unresolved. The CDR3 totals 14 residues. V was clipped by 8 bases and J by 6 bases, with 18 bases between them. The germline V gene encodes CDR1 MDHEN and CDR2 SYDVKM. In DNA form, the CDR3 reads TGTGCCAGCTTGGTAGCAGCCCTCCCGGATACGCAGTATTTT. Encoded protein: CASLVAALPDTQYF.

The chain carries TRBV7-2 and TRBJ2-7, with TRBD2 matching 11 bases. CDR3 size: 15 residues. V lost 4 bases to trimming and J lost 0 bases; unmatched junction nucleotides: 2. Germline V gene data show CDR1 as SGHTA and CDR2 as FQGNSA. The chain's CDR3 is CASSWGLADSYEQYF. For the CDR3, the DNA is TGTGCCAGCAGCTGGGGACTAGCGGACTCCTACGAGCAGTACTTC.

V and J are TRBV11-2 and TRBJ2-1; possibly TRBD1 or TRBD2 for D (5 bases each). The CDR3 totals 16 residues. Germline values: CDR1 SGHAT, CDR2 FQNNGV. Trimming took off 0 bases at V and 0 bases at J, with 9 bases between the two ends. The CDR3 DNA follows: TGTGCCAGCAGCTTAGATTGGGGGAGCTCCTACAATGAGCAGTTCTTC. Protein product: CASSLDWGSSYNEQFF.

The chain combines TRBV9 with TRBJ2-5, with 11 positions matching TRBD2. CDR1 and CDR2 from the germline V gene are SGDLS and YYNGEE. Trimming at V came to 6 bases and at J to 4 bases, leaving 11 bases not matched to a gene. CDR3 length equals 16 residues. DNA of the CDR3: TGTGCCAGCACCCGGGGGGGGCTAGCGGGAGGAGAGACCCAGTACTTC. It is translated as CASTRGGLAGGETQYF. Combining the CDR3 with reference TRBV9 and TRBJ2-5 gives the whole variable domain DSGVTQTPKHLITATGQRVTLRCSPRSGDLSVYWYQQSLDQGLQFLIQYYNGEERAKGNILERFSAQQFPDLHSELNLSSLELGDSALYFCASTRGGLAGGETQYFGPGTRLLVL.

The V call is TRBV7-2, the J call TRBJ2-1, with a possible D match to TRBD2 (6 bases). The CDR3 spans 15 residues. The ends were cut back, 3 bases at V and 0 bases at J, with 9 bases in the middle. CDR1 and CDR2 from the germline V gene are SGHTA and FQGNSA. The CDR3 is CASSLASASYNEQFF. The CDR3, as DNA: TGTGCCAGCAGCTTGGCTAGCGCCTCCTACAATGAGCAGTTCTTC. Full variable domain (missing parts from reference TRBV7-2 and TRBJ2-1): GAGVSQSPSNKVTEKGKDVELRCDPISGHTALYWYRQSLGQGLEFLIYFQGNSAPDKSGLPSDRFSAERTGGSVSTLTIQRTQQEDSAVYLCASSLASASYNEQFFGPGTRLTVL.

This chain uses TRBV29-1 with TRBJ1-1; 9 bases match TRBD1. The CDR3 consists of 14 residues. Germline assignment: CDR1 SQVTM and CDR2 ANQGSEA. Unmatched junction bases numbered 6, after V lost 2 bases and J lost 5 bases. As DNA, the CDR3 is TGCAGCGTTGAAAGGGGACAGGGAGGGACTGAAGCTTTCTTT. It encodes CSVERGQGGTEAFF.

Comment on this clone: This sample also contains other DNA sequences that code for the same CDR3. The V and J genes are TRBV6-5 and TRBJ1-2; 7 positions agree with TRBD1. V trimming: 6 bases; J trimming: 7 bases; junction bases outside the gene matches: 2. The CDR3 extends over 11 amino acids. The V gene's germline CDR1 is MNHEY and CDR2 SVGAGI. The CDR3 bases are TGTGCCAGCAGGAGACAGGGTGGCTACACCTTC. Translated, it gives CASRRQGGYTF.

The chain has TRBV7-2 and TRBJ2-7; 8 bases fit TRBD2. The CDR3 is 16 amino acids. The germline gives CDR1 SGHTA, CDR2 FQGNSA. With 2 bases clipped from V and 5 bases from J, the junction kept 11 bases outside the gene matches. The CDR3 nucleotides are TGTGCCAGCAGCTTAACGGGAGGGATTTTTGAGCACGAGCAGTACTTC. This translates into CASSLTGGIFEHEQYF. Combining the CDR3 with reference TRBV7-2 and TRBJ2-7 gives the whole variable domain GAGVSQSPSNKVTEKGKDVELRCDPISGHTALYWYRQSLGQGLEFLIYFQGNSAPDKSGLPSDRFSAERTGGSVSTLTIQRTQQEDSAVYLCASSLTGGIFEHEQYFGPGTRLTVT.

The V gene is TRBV27, the J gene TRBJ2-5, with 7 positions matching TRBD2. J was trimmed by 5 bases and V by 7 bases; bases with no gene match: 10. The CDR3 consists of 14 residues. Germline CDR1 MNHEY, CDR2 SMNVEV (reference sequence). CDR3 protein: CASKLGGSDETQYF. The CDR3 DNA reads as TGTGCCAGCAAGCTCGGCGGGAGTGACGAGACCCAGTACTTC.

DNA of the CDR3: TGTGCCAGTAGTACGCGCTCCTACAATGAGCAGTTCTTC. It translates to CASSTRSYNEQFF. J is TRBJ2-1 and V is TRBV19, with D uncertain. In germline, CDR1 is LNHDA, CDR2 SQIVND (reference sequence). Trimming took off 4 bases at V and 0 bases at J, with 4 bases between the two ends. This CDR3 region has 13 residues.

The V call is TRBV15, the J call TRBJ2-3, with D tentatively TRBD2 (5 bases). The CDR3 is 16 amino acids. Deletions cut 1 base from V and 3 bases from J, with 14 bases between. Germline V gene data show CDR1 as LNHNV and CDR2 as YYDKDF (reference sequence). The chain's CDR3 is CATSRGRAGGTDTQYF. The CDR3, as DNA: TGTGCCACCAGCAGAGGAAGGGCGGGCGGAACAGATACGCAGTATTTT. Complete variable domain (other parts from reference TRBV15 and TRBJ2-3): DAMVIQNPRYQVTQFGKPVTLSCSQTLNHNVMYWYQQKSSQAPKLLFHYYDKDFNNEADTPDNFQSRRPNTSFCFLDIRSPGLGDTAMYLCATSRGRAGGTDTQYFGPGTRLTVL.

This clone appeared once. J is TRBJ2-7 and V is TRBV2, with unresolved D. This CDR3 is built from 15 residues. V lost 5 bases, J lost 3 bases, and 17 bases lay in between. The germline gives CDR1 SNHLY, CDR2 FYNNEI. The DNA for the CDR3 is TGTGCCAGCAGTCCTCCCTCTGGCTGGGTCTACGAGCAGTACTTC. Translation: CASSPPSGWVYEQYF.